The 5 T cell receptor beta chains below all came from one sample that was sequenced in a study of OX40 agonist ivuxolimab in advanced cancers. Libraries were prepared through the immunoSEQ multiplex PCR assay. TCRdb re-hosts the immuneACCESS table, in-frame sequences only. Its copies lack some clones; in the studies checked, an unresolved V gene accounts for under half of them, and the cause for the rest is not known. For this sample the table gives 80,000 to 85,000 clones, of which around 84% were detected only once. 6.5% of the sample belongs to the ten largest clones. The starting material was CD4+ or CD8+ T cells sorted from blood, obtained in a trial of the OX40 agonist ivuxolimab. The receptors here all came from an adult with an advanced solid tumor such as melanoma, head and neck, liver or kidney cancer.

The rearrangement joins TRBV7-2 to TRBJ2-1; D may be TRBD1 (6 bases). This CDR3 comprises 14 residues. Germline V gives CDR1 SGHTA, CDR2 FQGNSA. V lost 5 bases and J 4 bases, leaving 12 bases between the germline ends. CDR3 in DNA: TGTGCCAGCAGCACCCGGGACACATACAATGAGCAGTTCTTC. Its translation: CASSTRDTYNEQFF.

The chain couples TRBV2 to TRBJ1-1, with a tentative D call TRBD1 (6 bases). The CDR3 spans 15 residues. Germline CDR1 is SNHLY and CDR2 is FYNNEI. V lost 3 bases to trimming and J lost 0 bases, with 11 bases between them. In DNA form, the CDR3 reads TGTGCCAGCAGTGATGCGGGGGGCCTGAACACTGAAGCTTTCTTT. Protein sequence: CASSDAGGLNTEAFF.

The J gene is TRBJ2-2, the V gene TRBV7-8, with D unclear. The germline V gene encodes CDR1 SGHVS and CDR2 FQNEAQ. The CDR3 consists of 13 residues. Trimming took 5 bases from V and 0 from J, leaving 4 bases between them. CDR3 in amino acids: CASSPTNTGELFF. DNA of the CDR3: TGTGCCAGCAGCCCCACGAACACCGGGGAGCTGTTTTTT.

This sequence joins TRBV5-1 and TRBJ2-2, with 10 nucleotides matching TRBD1. Trimming cost V 1 base and J 5 bases; bases outside gene matches: 2. This CDR3 has 15 amino acids. The V gene's germline CDR1 is SGHRS and CDR2 YFSETQ. This chain's CDR3 is CASSLRTGGTGELFF. The CDR3 region has the DNA TGCGCCAGCAGCTTGCGGACAGGGGGTACCGGGGAGCTGTTTTTT.

This clone was found once. The chain is built from TRBV9 and TRBJ2-3; D gene ambiguous. Germline lookup yields CDR1 SGDLS and CDR2 YYNGEE. V was pared by 0 bases and J by 0 bases, with 11 bases between. This CDR3 comprises 16 residues. The CDR3 loop is CASSVGLGSSTDTQYF. In DNA form, the CDR3 reads TGTGCCAGCAGCGTAGGTCTCGGGTCTAGCACAGATACGCAGTATTTT.